These 8 T cell receptor beta chains originate from one sample sequenced in a study of T cell responses to AZD1222 COVID-19 vaccine. The data were produced by immunoSEQ multiplex PCR, yet TCRdb's version contains in-frame clones alone and is incomplete. The sample holds approximately 85,000 clones; 70% to 90% are singletons and the top ten take 6% to 9%. This specimen was peripheral blood, taken on day 0 of AZD1222 vaccination. These receptors all come from an adult in good health.

V gene TRBV10-3 combines with J gene TRBJ2-3; the D gene could be TRBD1 or TRBD2 (5 bases each). V was clipped by 10 bases and J by 0 bases, with 17 bases between them. CDR3 length: 15 amino acids. Germline V gene lookup returns CDR1 ENHRY and CDR2 SYGVKD. CDR3 residues: CATGAPGSSTDTQYF. The CDR3 DNA follows: TGTGCCACCGGGGCCCCGGGATCAAGCACAGATACGCAGTATTTT.

The rearrangement joins TRBV7-6 to TRBJ2-2; 11 bases align to TRBD2. CDR1 is SGHVS and CDR2 is FNYEAQ in the germline V gene. The trim removed 2 bases at V and 0 bases at J, leaving 8 bases unmatched. The CDR3 contains 19 residues. CDR3 region: CASSLFGVAGGPNTGELFF. The CDR3 coding sequence is TGTGCCAGCAGCTTATTTGGGGTAGCGGGAGGGCCGAACACCGGGGAGCTGTTTTTT.

The V and J genes are TRBV11-3 and TRBJ2-1; D uncertain. The length of the CDR3 is 14 residues. V lost 0 bases and J lost 2, with 5 bases in between. The germline V gene has CDR1 SGHNT and CDR2 YENEEA. In DNA form, the CDR3 reads TGTGCCAGCAGCTTAGATCCGACCTACAATGAGCAGTTCTTC. Translating gives CASSLDPTYNEQFF. The complete variable domain, with remaining parts taken from reference TRBV11-3 and TRBJ2-1, reads EAGVVQSPRYKIIEKKQPVAFWCNPISGHNTLYWYLQNLGQGPELLIRYENEEAVDDSQLPKDRFSAERLKGVDSTLKIQPAELGDSAVYLCASSLDPTYNEQFFGPGTRLTVL.

V and J are TRBV18 and TRBJ2-2, with D perhaps matching TRBD1 (5 bases). Trimming pared 2 bases from V and 4 bases from J, leaving 14 bases between. The germline CDR1 and CDR2 sequences are KGHSH and LQKENI. The CDR3 totals 16 residues. CDR3 nucleotide sequence: TGTGCCAGCTCACCAAGGGCAGGGTCGGGCACCGGGGAGCTGTTTTTT. Translation: CASSPRAGSGTGELFF.

The chain recombines TRBV7-2 with TRBJ1-1, with a possible D match to TRBD1 (5 bases). Trimming stripped 5 bases from V and 1 base from J, with 11 bases between. Germline loops: CDR1 SGHTA, CDR2 FQGNSA. This CDR3 contains 14 residues. CDR3 in DNA: TGTGCCAGCAGCCAGCTTGGGACGAACACTGAAGCTTTCTTT. This gives the protein CASSQLGTNTEAFF.

The chain combines TRBV2 with TRBJ2-2; 9 nucleotides agree with TRBD1. Germline CDR1 and CDR2: SNHLY and FYNNEI. The length of the CDR3 is 15 residues. Trimming took 6 bases from V and 5 from J; bases not matched to a gene: 7. The CDR3 DNA reads TGTGCCAGCAGCGAGGGACAGGGAGTGACCGGGGAGCTGTTTTTT. Translation gives CASSEGQGVTGELFF.

There are a few counts of this clone. The V call is TRBV12-3 or TRBV12-4, the J call TRBJ1-1, with D maybe TRBD1 (5 bases). The CDR3 is 13 residues long. The V end was cut by 8 bases, the J end by 6 bases, with 16 bases between. CDR3 loop: CASEKGIEAEAFF. The CDR3 DNA reads TGTGCCAGCGAAAAGGGGATTGAAGCTGAAGCTTTCTTT.

The V call is TRBV4-3, the J call TRBJ1-3; D is ambiguous. The CDR3 loop spans 14 amino acids. The germline CDR1 and CDR2 sequences are LGHNA and YSLEER. V was cut by 0 bases and J by 7 bases, with 10 bases left in between. Here the CDR3 DNA reads TGCGCCAGCAGCCAAGATGCAGGAGGGAACACCATATATTTT. This translates into CASSQDAGGNTIYF.